Shown below are 31 T cell receptor beta chains from a single sample sequenced in a study of cytomegalovirus exposure and HLA in healthy donors. PCR was performed using 60 Vbeta and 13 Jbeta primers. Profiling relied on immunoSEQ multiplex PCR, and the TCRdb table lists in-frame clones only, not all of them. This table holds a few hundred thousand clones, over 60% found once. Sequencing was done on a sample of PBMCs. All receptors come from a man aged 18 to 30 in good health and CMV-seronegative.

This chain joins TRBV5-6 and TRBJ1-2; D possibly corresponds to TRBD1 (5 bases). The germline V gene has CDR1 SGHDT and CDR2 YYEEEE. The V gene lost 4 bases and the J gene lost 2 bases, with 12 bases spanning the gap. The CDR3 is made up of 14 amino acids. CDR3: CASSPPTENYGYTF. In nucleotides, the CDR3 is TGTGCCAGCAGCCCTCCGACAGAGAACTATGGCTACACCTTC.

CDR3 region: CASSRGGILAGVQETQYF. The CDR3 nucleotides are TGTGCCAGCAGCCGCGGGGGGATCCTAGCGGGGGTCCAAGAGACCCAGTACTTC. This chain connects TRBV7-8 to TRBJ2-5; 10 positions match TRBD2. The trim removed 5 bases at V and 1 base at J, leaving 13 bases unmatched. Germline CDR1 reads SGHVS; CDR2 reads FQNEAQ. CDR3 size: 18 residues.

The V gene is TRBV7-8, the J gene TRBJ1-4; D might be TRBD1 (5 bases). This CDR3 has 15 residues. The ends were cut back, 3 bases at V and 5 bases at J, with 13 bases in the middle. Germline V gene data show CDR1 as SGHVS and CDR2 as FQNEAQ. CDR3 sequence reads: CASSLSRGGNEKLFF. The CDR3 nucleotides are TGTGCCAGCAGCTTGTCGAGGGGAGGAAATGAAAAACTGTTTTTT.

This chain connects TRBV2 to TRBJ1-5; D remains ambiguous. Germline V gene lookup returns CDR1 SNHLY and CDR2 FYNNEI. This CDR3 has 13 amino acids. V was pared by 6 bases and J by 5 bases, with 11 bases between. As DNA, the CDR3 is TGTGCCAGCAGGATGGGGAGGGATCAGCCCCAGCATTTT. Translated: CASRMGRDQPQHF.

V and J are TRBV7-8 and TRBJ2-1; 9 bases match TRBD2. There are 19 residues in the CDR3. V shed 7 bases and J 8 bases; nucleotides not matched to a gene: 24. Germline CDR1 and CDR2: SGHVS and FQNEAQ. For the CDR3, the DNA is TGTGCCAGCATCCTCCCGGAAGGGAAGCGGGGGGTCCTCTTGGATGAGCAGTTCTTC. Its translation is CASILPEGKRGVLLDEQFF. The complete variable domain, with remaining parts taken from reference TRBV7-8 and TRBJ2-1, reads GAGVSQSPRYKVAKRGQDVALRCDPISGHVSLFWYQQALGQGPEFLTYFQNEAQLDKSGLPSDRFFAERPEGSVSTLKIQRTQQEDSAVYLCASILPEGKRGVLLDEQFFGPGTRLTVL.

The chain combines TRBV29-1 with TRBJ1-2; unclear D gene. The germline V and J ends were trimmed by 1 base and 4 bases, with 7 bases remaining between them. Germline V CDR1 and CDR2: SQVTM, ANQGSEA. CDR3 length: 12 amino acids. The DNA for the CDR3 is TGCAGCGTTGAAGGGGAGGGCTATGGCTACACCTTC. It encodes CSVEGEGYGYTF.

The J gene is TRBJ2-5, the V gene TRBV27; maybe TRBD1 (6 bases). Germline V gene data show CDR1 as MNHEY and CDR2 as SMNVEV (reference sequence). This CDR3 is built from 11 residues. The V and J ends lost 5 bases and 7 bases respectively, with 8 bases between them. CDR3 loop: CASSRGWTQYF. The CDR3, as DNA: TGTGCCAGCAGTAGGGGGTGGACCCAGTACTTC.

V gene TRBV4-3 combines with J gene TRBJ2-1; 12 bases line up with TRBD2. With 4 bases clipped from V and 8 bases from J, the junction kept 6 bases outside the gene matches. There are 15 residues in the CDR3. Germline V gives CDR1 LGHNA, CDR2 YSLEER. In DNA form, the CDR3 reads TGCGCCAGCAGCCGTCTAGCGGGGGGGCACTATGAGCAGTTCTTC. Amino acid sequence: CASSRLAGGHYEQFF.

V and J are TRBV6-5 and TRBJ1-1; 9 bases match TRBD1. Germline V gene data show CDR1 as MNHEY and CDR2 as SVGAGI. This CDR3 region has 16 residues. V was pared by 4 bases and J by 0 bases, with 6 bases of the junction left unmatched. CDR3 DNA sequence: TGTGCCAGCAGTTGGATACAGGGGGCTATGAACACTGAAGCTTTCTTT. Its protein product is CASSWIQGAMNTEAFF.

This chain joins TRBV2 and TRBJ1-6; 8 bases are shared with TRBD1. CDR1 is SNHLY, CDR2 FYNNEI, per germline. The V gene end was trimmed by 10 bases and the J gene end by 9 bases; junction bases not matched to a gene: 11. The CDR3 runs 14 residues. CDR3 nucleotide sequence: TGTGCCACCATTCCGGGACAGGAGGTTTCACCCCTCCACTTT. Translation gives CATIPGQEVSPLHF.

The rearrangement joins TRBV29-1 to TRBJ1-2; D is unclear. V was cut by 2 bases and J by 4 bases, with 14 bases left in between. The CDR3 has 14 amino acids. Germline V gene lookup returns CDR1 SQVTM and CDR2 ANQGSEA. The DNA of the CDR3 is TGCAGCGTTGAATACGCAGGCAGCGGCTATGGCTACACCTTC. It is translated as CSVEYAGSGYGYTF.

In its sample, this clone was seen a few times. This chain links TRBV6-1 with TRBJ1-3; D not certain. V lost 6 bases and J 2 bases, leaving 14 bases between the germline ends. The CDR3 runs 15 residues. Per germline, CDR1 MNHNS and CDR2 SASEGT. For the CDR3, the DNA is TGTGCCAGCAGCGTCGATCCAGGAACTGGAAACACCATATATTTT. Protein: CASSVDPGTGNTIYF.

CDR3 in DNA: TGTGCCAGCAGCCAAGCCACCTCCTCCCTAGCGGGGCGATCATCACCGGTAGAGACCCAGTACTTC. Amino acids: CASSQATSSLAGRSSPVETQYF. V gene TRBV4-2 combines with J gene TRBJ2-5; 9 bases line up with TRBD2. Per the germline V gene, CDR1 is LGHNA and CDR2 is YNFKEQ. This CDR3 is built from 22 residues. V gave up 1 base and J gave up 4 bases; unmatched junction bases: 25.

The rearrangement joins TRBV19 to TRBJ2-6, with TRBD1 matching over 8 bases. The CDR3 covers 16 residues. The junction had 9 bases not matched to a gene; V was cut back by 7 bases and J by 4 bases. The germline V gene encodes CDR1 LNHDA and CDR2 SQIVND (reference sequence). The CDR3 DNA reads as TGTGCCAGTATCCCGCAGGGGGCAAGAGGGGCCAACGTCCTGACTTTC. This encodes CASIPQGARGANVLTF.

The chain has TRBV10-3 and TRBJ1-1, with 7 bases aligning to TRBD1. In germline, CDR1 is ENHRY, CDR2 SYGVKD. The CDR3 spans 14 residues. After removal of 6 bases from V and 3 bases from J, the junction contained 7 bases not matched to a gene. CDR3 region: CAISLGGADTEAFF. DNA for the CDR3: TGTGCCATCAGCTTAGGGGGCGCGGACACTGAAGCTTTCTTT.

CDR3 in amino acids: CASSLVRGRGETQYF. In DNA, the CDR3 is TGTGCCAGCAGCTTAGTCAGGGGGCGCGGAGAGACCCAGTACTTC. J is TRBJ2-5 and V is TRBV7-2; 8 bases line up with TRBD1. V lost 1 base and J lost 4; bases outside the gene matches: 5. The CDR3 covers 15 residues. Germline V gene lookup returns CDR1 SGHTA and CDR2 FQGNSA.

As concerns this clone: One end of the junction varies from germline; a read error may be responsible. Other DNA sequences of this sample code for an identical CDR3. The rearrangement joins TRBV4-3 to TRBJ1-6, with D maybe TRBD1 (5 bases). Germline V gene data show CDR1 as LGHNA and CDR2 as YSLEER. The CDR3 is made up of 16 amino acids. The CDR3 sequence is CASSRTTGGYNSPLHF. CDR3 bases: TGCGCTAGCAGCCGAACTACCGGGGGATATAATTCACCCCTCCACTTT.

Notes on this clone: Other DNA sequences in this specimen translate into the identical CDR3. The chain links TRBV15 to TRBJ1-5, with 8 bases fitting TRBD1. Looked up from germline, CDR1 is LNHNV and CDR2 is YYDKDF (reference sequence). The CDR3 sequence is 14 residues long. V shed 5 bases, J shed 7 bases, and the junction held 7 bases outside the gene matches. CDR3 sequence reads: CATSRGQGEQPQHF. CDR3 nucleotide sequence: TGTGCCACCAGCCGCGGACAGGGTGAACAGCCCCAGCATTTT. Looking up the rest from reference TRBV15 and TRBJ1-5 gives the full variable domain: DAMVIQNPRYQVTQFGKPVTLSCSQTLNHNVMYWYQQKSSQAPKLLFHYYDKDFNNEADTPDNFQSRRPNTSFCFLDIRSPGLGDTAMYLCATSRGQGEQPQHFGDGTRLSIL.

This sequence joins TRBV12-5 and TRBJ2-7; maybe TRBD1 (6 bases). The CDR3 contains 15 residues. V was trimmed by 0 bases and J by 3 bases, leaving 12 bases between them. The V gene's germline CDR1 is LGHNT and CDR2 FRNRAP. In DNA, the CDR3 is TGTGCTAGTGGTTTGGTACAGGGTAATGGCTACGAGCAGTACTTC. It yields the protein CASGLVQGNGYEQYF.

This clone was counted a single time. This chain joins TRBV30 and TRBJ1-6, with D maybe TRBD1 (5 bases). The ends were cut back, 4 bases at V and 10 bases at J, with 14 bases in the middle. The CDR3 length is 13 residues. Per germline, CDR1 GTSNPN and CDR2 SVGIG (reference sequence). CDR3 residues: CAWKGTDGSPLHF. DNA of the CDR3: TGTGCCTGGAAAGGGACTGATGGCTCACCCCTCCACTTT.

The rearrangement joins TRBV7-6 to TRBJ2-7; D call uncertain. The CDR3 is made up of 15 amino acids. The V end was cut by 2 bases, the J end by 2 bases, with 13 bases between. The V gene's germline CDR1 is SGHVS and CDR2 FNYEAQ. The CDR3 protein is CASSLSASTTYEQYF. CDR3 nucleotides: TGTGCCAGCAGCTTAAGCGCAAGTACCACCTACGAGCAGTACTTC.

The rearrangement links TRBV27 to TRBJ1-6, with 7 positions matching TRBD1. The ends lost 6 bases at V and 7 bases at J; junction bases unmatched: 9. This CDR3 region has 15 residues. Looked up from germline, CDR1 is MNHEY and CDR2 is SMNVEV (reference sequence). The CDR3 here is CASRRTGTVNSPLHF. In nucleotides, the CDR3 is TGTGCCAGCAGAAGAACCGGGACAGTAAATTCACCCCTCCACTTT.

In this sample, this clone turned up once. The chain is built from TRBV4-2 and TRBJ2-5; 7 bases align to TRBD1. The CDR3 totals 17 residues. Germline CDR1 is LGHNA and CDR2 is YNFKEQ. Trimming removed 4 bases from V and 2 bases from J; junction bases left unmatched: 13. CDR3: CASSPNRGRGGQETQYF. CDR3 bases: TGTGCCAGCAGCCCCAACAGGGGCCGAGGAGGTCAAGAGACCCAGTACTTC.

The chain carries TRBV27 and TRBJ2-7, with 9 bases aligning to TRBD1. The CDR3 loop spans 17 amino acids. Germline loops: CDR1 MNHEY, CDR2 SMNVEV (reference sequence). Trimming removed 6 bases from V and 2 bases from J; junction bases left unmatched: 14. The CDR3 spells CASRNFKDRDRAYEQYF. CDR3 nucleotide sequence: TGTGCCAGCAGAAACTTTAAAGACCGGGACAGGGCCTACGAGCAGTACTTC.

The chain joins TRBV5-4 to TRBJ1-5; TRBD1 aligns across 7 bases. CDR3 size: 13 residues. Germline V gene lookup returns CDR1 SGHNT and CDR2 YYREEE (reference sequence). Losses at the gene ends were 5 bases for V and 2 bases for J; bases not matched to a gene: 1. The CDR3 here is CASSTGGNQPQHF. DNA for the CDR3: TGTGCCAGCAGTACAGGGGGCAATCAGCCCCAGCATTTT.

The chain carries TRBV27 and TRBJ1-3; D is uncertain. With 5 bases removed from V and 0 bases from J, the gap between germline ends came to 11 bases. There are 15 residues in the CDR3. CDR1 is MNHEY and CDR2 is SMNVEV in the germline V gene (reference sequence). The CDR3 spells CASSPNYYSGNTIYF. The CDR3 coding sequence is TGTGCCAGCAGTCCAAACTATTACTCTGGAAACACCATATATTTT.

The J gene is TRBJ2-3, the V gene TRBV30; 15 bases line up with TRBD2. Looked up from germline, CDR1 is GTSNPN and CDR2 is SVGIG (reference sequence). Trimming removed 4 bases from V and 0 bases from J; junction bases left unmatched: 11. The CDR3 loop spans 19 amino acids. CDR3 sequence: CAWIDSGLAGGLSTDTQYF. CDR3 DNA sequence: TGTGCCTGGATAGACTCGGGACTAGCGGGAGGCCTTAGCACAGATACGCAGTATTTT.

Written as DNA, the CDR3 is TGTGCCAGTAGTTTTAGGGACTACCCTTACAATGAGCAGTTCTTC. Translated: CASSFRDYPYNEQFF. The genes are TRBV19 and TRBJ2-1; TRBD2 matches 7 bases. The CDR3 extends over 15 amino acids. Trimming removed 5 bases from V and 4 bases from J; junction bases left unmatched: 8. CDR1 and CDR2 from the germline V gene are LNHDA and SQIVND (reference sequence).

V is TRBV28 and J is TRBJ1-2; 10 positions match TRBD1. Germline lookup yields CDR1 MDHEN and CDR2 SYDVKM. This CDR3 spans 13 amino acids. The ends lost 2 bases at V and 8 bases at J; junction bases unmatched: 2. This chain's CDR3 is CASSLGDRGGYTF. The CDR3 DNA is TGTGCCAGCAGTTTAGGGGACAGGGGCGGCTACACCTTC.

The V and J genes are TRBV6-1 and TRBJ2-7; D is possibly TRBD2 (6 bases). V lost 2 bases, J lost 3 bases, and 20 bases lay in between. Germline V gene lookup returns CDR1 MNHNS and CDR2 SASEGT. CDR3 length: 17 amino acids. The CDR3 loop is CASSETQGGRRGYEQYF. As DNA, the CDR3 is TGTGCCAGCAGTGAAACCCAAGGAGGTAGGAGGGGCTACGAGCAGTACTTC.

In this sample, this clone turned up a few times. The chain uses TRBV4-3 and TRBJ2-5; no clear D gene. V lost 4 bases to trimming and J lost 8 bases, with 20 bases between them. CDR3 length equals 15 residues. Germline V lookup: CDR1 LGHNA, CDR2 YSLEER. CDR3 nucleotides: TGCGCCAGCAGCCTCCAACGGAGCGCCTCTGATACCCAGTACTTC. Residues: CASSLQRSASDTQYF.